A selection of T cell receptor beta chains follows, all from one sample in a study of patients and donors after allogeneic stem cell transplantation. TCRdb ran MiXCR on the RT-PCR reads and lists one entry per CDR3 protein. In the table there are some 60,000 distinct CDR3 sequences, about an eighth of which are singletons. Sequencing was done on a sample of blood, either unsorted or a sorted T cell fraction (not recorded which). Receptors were obtained from a human donor who was either an allogeneic HSCT recipient or a stem cell or donor lymphocyte infusion donor (not recorded which). It is not recorded whose cells these are; they may come from a transplant donor. CDR3s include the opening cysteine and the closing phenylalanine or tryptophan. A D gene is named only where the DNA matches it firmly. Clone size is stated in some rows and not others, as once, few, many or a class when expanded.

V gene: TRBV10-3
J gene: TRBJ2-3
clone size: few
D gene: TRBD2
CDR3 DNA: TGTGCCATCAGTGGAACCTCTAGCGGGAGGGCCACAGATACGCAGTATTTT
CDR3 protein: CAISGTSSGRATDTQYF

V gene: TRBV4-2
J gene: TRBJ2-7
clone size: few
D gene: TRBD2
CDR3 DNA: TGTGCCAGCAGCCACAACGGACTAGCGGGTATCTACGAGCAGTACTTC
CDR3 protein: CASSHNGLAGIYEQYF

V gene: TRBV29-1
J gene: TRBJ2-1
clone size: few
D gene: TRBD2
CDR3 DNA: TGCAGCGTTGAAGGTTTCAGTAGCGGGAGGGCTAGTAATGAGCAGTTCTTC
CDR3 protein: CSVEGFSSGRASNEQFF

V gene: TRBV20-1
J gene: TRBJ2-2
clone size: many
D gene: .
CDR3 DNA: TGCAGTGCTTACAGGGACGTCCGAGCAAACACCGGGGAGCTGTTTTTT
CDR3 protein: CSAYRDVRANTGELFF

V gene: TRBV9
J gene: TRBJ1-2
clone size: few
D gene: TRBD1
CDR3 DNA: TGTGCCAGCAGCGGAGTCTGGGGGACAGGGAACTATGGCTACACCTTC
CDR3 protein: CASSGVWGTGNYGYTF

V gene: TRBV4-1
J gene: TRBJ1-1
clone size: .
D gene: .
CDR3 DNA: TGCGCCAGCAGCATCGACAGGCTTGGTGAAGCTTTCTTT
CDR3 protein: CASSIDRLGEAFF

V gene: TRBV15
J gene: TRBJ2-3
clone size: few
D gene: .
CDR3 DNA: TGTGCCACCAGCAGAGATCGGAGAGATACGCAGTATTTT
CDR3 protein: CATSRDRRDTQYF

V gene: TRBV30
J gene: TRBJ2-1
clone size: .
D gene: .
CDR3 DNA: TGTGCCTGGAGTGTACGCTTTGGGAAATTGGGTAATGAGCAGTTCTTC
CDR3 protein: CAWSVRFGKLGNEQFF

V gene: TRBV4-1
J gene: TRBJ2-2
clone size: .
D gene: TRBD1
CDR3 DNA: TGCGCCAGCAGCTTTACGGGACAGGGGTACACCGGGGAGCTGTTTTTT
CDR3 protein: CASSFTGQGYTGELFF

V gene: TRBV7-2
J gene: TRBJ2-1
clone size: .
D gene: .
CDR3 DNA: TGTGCCAGCAGCTTAGGACCCGGGACACATCCTAATGAGCAGTTCTTC
CDR3 protein: CASSLGPGTHPNEQFF

V gene: TRBV5-5
J gene: TRBJ2-7
clone size: .
D gene: TRBD2
CDR3 DNA: TGTGCCAGCAGCTTGGTTTCGCTAGCGGGGTTTTACGAGCAGTACTTC
CDR3 protein: CASSLVSLAGFYEQYF

V gene: TRBV12-3/TRBV12-4
J gene: TRBJ2-2
clone size: few
D gene: .
CDR3 DNA: TGTGCCAGCAGCCGCGGGACTCCCGGCGGGGAGCTGTTTTTT
CDR3 protein: CASSRGTPGGELFF

V gene: TRBV5-1
J gene: TRBJ2-1
clone size: .
D gene: TRBD2
CDR3 DNA: TGCGCCAGCAGCTTCCCGGGGGGGCTTGAAGACAATGAGCAGTTCTTC
CDR3 protein: CASSFPGGLEDNEQFF

V gene: TRBV12-3/TRBV12-4
J gene: TRBJ1-2
clone size: many
D gene: TRBD1
CDR3 DNA: TGTGCCAGCAGTCCGACAGGGACCTATGGCTACACCTTC
CDR3 protein: CASSPTGTYGYTF

V gene: TRBV12-3/TRBV12-4
J gene: TRBJ2-3
clone size: few
D gene: .
CDR3 DNA: TGTGCCAGCAGCCCACAGGGTACAGATACGCAGTATTTT
CDR3 protein: CASSPQGTDTQYF

V gene: TRBV7-2
J gene: TRBJ1-3
clone size: .
D gene: .
CDR3 DNA: TGTGCCAGCAGCTTTACCTCCGGGGGCGATGGAAACACCATATATTTT
CDR3 protein: CASSFTSGGDGNTIYF

V gene: TRBV10-1
J gene: TRBJ2-3
clone size: few
D gene: .
CDR3 DNA: TGCGCCAGCAGTGAGACCGTGGCGGATACGCAGTATTTT
CDR3 protein: CASSETVADTQYF

V gene: TRBV7-2
J gene: TRBJ1-5
clone size: many
D gene: .
CDR3 DNA: TGTGCCAGCTCTGAGGGACTTTATCAGCCCCAGCATTTT
CDR3 protein: CASSEGLYQPQHF

V gene: TRBV6-5
J gene: TRBJ2-5
clone size: few
D gene: .
CDR3 DNA: TGTGCCAGCAGTTACTTAAAAGGAGTGGAGACCCAGTACTTC
CDR3 protein: CASSYLKGVETQYF

V gene: TRBV12-3/TRBV12-4
J gene: TRBJ2-7
clone size: .
D gene: .
CDR3 DNA: TGTGCCAGCAGTTTAAGGGGTTTGACTCCTCCCTACGAGCAGTACTTC
CDR3 protein: CASSLRGLTPPYEQYF

V gene: TRBV12-3/TRBV12-4
J gene: TRBJ1-1
clone size: many
D gene: .
CDR3 DNA: TGTGCCAGCAGTTCCCTTGGACCATCTCGTGGCTGGACTGAAGCTTTCTTT
CDR3 protein: CASSSLGPSRGWTEAFF

V gene: TRBV9
J gene: TRBJ1-2
clone size: few
D gene: .
CDR3 DNA: TGTGCCAGCAGCCCCGGGGTCCTAGGATATAACTATGGCTACACCTTC
CDR3 protein: CASSPGVLGYNYGYTF

V gene: TRBV7-2
J gene: TRBJ1-6
clone size: many
D gene: .
CDR3 DNA: TGTGCCAGCAGCTTCCAAGTTTCACCCCTCCACTTT
CDR3 protein: CASSFQVSPLHF

V gene: TRBV28
J gene: TRBJ2-7
clone size: .
D gene: .
CDR3 DNA: TGTGCCAGCCATTTCGGGGGAGCCCCCTACGAGCAGTACTTC
CDR3 protein: CASHFGGAPYEQYF

V gene: TRBV11-2
J gene: TRBJ2-1
clone size: .
D gene: TRBD2
CDR3 DNA: TGTGCCAGCAGCTATCTAGCGGGAGGACCCCTCGATGAGCAGTTCTTC
CDR3 protein: CASSYLAGGPLDEQFF

V gene: TRBV10-3
J gene: TRBJ1-3
clone size: .
D gene: .
CDR3 DNA: TGTGCCGCGGCGGAGAGGGTTGGAAACACCATATATTTT
CDR3 protein: CAAAERVGNTIYF

V gene: TRBV27
J gene: TRBJ2-7
clone size: .
D gene: TRBD1
CDR3 DNA: TGTGCCAGCTCACTGGGACAGGGTGTGGACGAGCAGTACTTC
CDR3 protein: CASSLGQGVDEQYF

V gene: TRBV12-3/TRBV12-4
J gene: TRBJ1-2
clone size: many
D gene: .
CDR3 DNA: TGTGCCAGCAGGCTGAGGGCAGCTACTAACTATGGCTACACCTTC
CDR3 protein: CASRLRAATNYGYTF

V gene: TRBV20-1
J gene: TRBJ1-5
clone size: .
D gene: TRBD1
CDR3 DNA: TGCAGTGCTACCAAGGACAGGGATCAGCCCCAGCATTTT
CDR3 protein: CSATKDRDQPQHF

V gene: TRBV29-1
J gene: TRBJ2-7
clone size: few
D gene: .
CDR3 DNA: TGCAGCGTTGAAGAGACAGCATACTACGAGCAGTACTTC
CDR3 protein: CSVEETAYYEQYF

V gene: TRBV7-9
J gene: TRBJ2-7
clone size: .
D gene: TRBD1
CDR3 DNA: TGTGCCAGCAGCCCGACAGGGCTCTACGAGCAGTACTTC
CDR3 protein: CASSPTGLYEQYF

V gene: TRBV28
J gene: TRBJ2-7
clone size: .
D gene: TRBD1
CDR3 DNA: TGTGCCAGCAGTATAACCGGGACAGGGGTCTACGAGCAGTACTTC
CDR3 protein: CASSITGTGVYEQYF

V gene: TRBV27
J gene: TRBJ2-7
clone size: few
D gene: .
CDR3 DNA: TGTGCCAGCAGTTTAACATGGTCCTTCGTCTACGAGCAGTACTTC
CDR3 protein: CASSLTWSFVYEQYF

V gene: TRBV14
J gene: TRBJ1-1
clone size: .
D gene: .
CDR3 DNA: TGTGCCAGCAGCCCGTGGGGTGAGGGGAACACTGAAGCTTTCTTT
CDR3 protein: CASSPWGEGNTEAFF

V gene: TRBV9
J gene: TRBJ2-2
clone size: .
D gene: .
CDR3 DNA: TGTGCCAGCAGCGCCCCCTGGGGCCTAACCGGGGAGCTGTTTTTT
CDR3 protein: CASSAPWGLTGELFF

V gene: TRBV20-1
J gene: TRBJ2-7
clone size: .
D gene: TRBD1
CDR3 DNA: TGCAGTGCTAGAGATGGGACAGGGTACGAGCAGTACTTC
CDR3 protein: CSARDGTGYEQYF

V gene: TRBV4-2
J gene: TRBJ2-5
clone size: few
D gene: TRBD2
CDR3 DNA: TGTGCCAGCAGCACATTATCGCCAGCGGGAGAGGGGTACCAAGAGACCCAGTACTTC
CDR3 protein: CASSTLSPAGEGYQETQYF

V gene: TRBV9
J gene: TRBJ1-2
clone size: many
D gene: .
CDR3 DNA: TGTGCCAGCAGCGTAGCCGTTCCACCCCATGGCTACACCTTC
CDR3 protein: CASSVAVPPHGYTF

V gene: TRBV7-8
J gene: TRBJ1-3
clone size: few
D gene: .
CDR3 DNA: TGTGCCAGCACCCTGGGGGCCTTCTCTGGAAACACCATATATTTT
CDR3 protein: CASTLGAFSGNTIYF

V gene: TRBV27
J gene: TRBJ2-7
clone size: few
D gene: .
CDR3 DNA: TGTGCCAGCAGTTTGGGCCTAGATTACGAGCAGTACTTC
CDR3 protein: CASSLGLDYEQYF

V gene: TRBV20-1
J gene: TRBJ1-5
clone size: .
D gene: .
CDR3 DNA: TGCAGTGCTAGAGCCAGCAATCAGCCCCAGCATTTT
CDR3 protein: CSARASNQPQHF

V gene: TRBV4-1
J gene: TRBJ1-1
clone size: few
D gene: TRBD1
CDR3 DNA: TGCGCCAGCAGCCAAGTGCAGGGGGATGACACTGAAGCTTTCTTT
CDR3 protein: CASSQVQGDDTEAFF

V gene: TRBV6-5
J gene: TRBJ2-2
clone size: .
D gene: .
CDR3 DNA: TGTGCCAGCGCCGGCGGCTTAGCGAAGGCCGGGGAGCTGTTTTTT
CDR3 protein: CASAGGLAKAGELFF

V gene: TRBV6-5
J gene: TRBJ2-2
clone size: .
D gene: TRBD1
CDR3 DNA: TGTGCCAGCAGTTACTCGTGGACAGGGTTGTCCGGGGAGCTGTTTTTT
CDR3 protein: CASSYSWTGLSGELFF

V gene: TRBV2
J gene: TRBJ2-7
clone size: once
D gene: .
CDR3 DNA: TGTGCCAGCAGTGAATCCGGGTTGGCAGGCTACGAGCAGTACTTC
CDR3 protein: CASSESGLAGYEQYF

V gene: TRBV27
J gene: TRBJ2-3
clone size: .
D gene: .
CDR3 DNA: TGTGCCAGCAGCCTCCGAGGAGATACGCAGTATTTT
CDR3 protein: CASSLRGDTQYF

V gene: TRBV6-5
J gene: TRBJ2-2
clone size: few
D gene: .
CDR3 DNA: TGTGCCAGCAGTCGGGCCACTACGACGCTCACCGGGGAGCTGTTTTTT
CDR3 protein: CASSRATTTLTGELFF

V gene: TRBV20-1
J gene: TRBJ1-1
clone size: many
D gene: .
CDR3 DNA: TGCAGTGCTAGGGGGGGGAACACTGAAGCTTTCTTT
CDR3 protein: CSARGGNTEAFF

V gene: TRBV7-2
J gene: TRBJ2-1
clone size: few
D gene: .
CDR3 DNA: TGTGCCAGCGCAGACGGAGGCTACAATGAGCAGTTCTTC
CDR3 protein: CASADGGYNEQFF